The 26 T cell receptor beta chains listed next were all sequenced from one sample in a study of blood T cell repertoires in COVID-19. The protocol was immunoSEQ multiplex PCR, while the TCRdb copy is restricted to in-frame clones and leaves out a portion. The data contain over 250,000 clones, approximately 89% of them singletons. Material for sequencing was peripheral blood. These receptors were collected from a man aged 35-49 years who had recovered from COVID-19.

J is TRBJ2-4 and V is TRBV5-4, with D possibly TRBD1 on 6 matching bases. The CDR3 runs to 14 residues. V lost 0 bases, J lost 9 bases, and 13 bases lay in between. The germline CDR1 and CDR2 sequences are SGHNT and YYREEE (reference sequence). CDR3 protein: CASSLAGSRGIQYF. DNA for the CDR3: TGTGCCAGCAGCTTGGCGGGCTCCAGGGGCATTCAGTACTTC.

The gene calls are TRBV29-1 and TRBJ2-5; maybe TRBD2 (5 bases). Trimming left V 3 bases short and J 5 bases short, with 10 bases between. The CDR3 has 12 amino acids. The germline V gene has CDR1 SQVTM and CDR2 ANQGSEA. The CDR3 DNA is TGCAGCGTTGACGGGGTGGGGGAGACCCAGTACTTC. Translated, it gives CSVDGVGETQYF.

The chain combines TRBV10-1 with TRBJ1-5; the D is unclear. The length of the CDR3 is 16 residues. Between the trimmed V and J ends, which lost 2 bases and 0 bases, there was a span of 11 bases. Germline CDR1 WNHNN, CDR2 SYGVQD (reference sequence). The CDR3 nucleotides are TGCGCCAGCAGTGAGGGTCGGTGCAATAGCAATCAGCCCCAGCATTTT. Translated, it gives CASSEGRCNSNQPQHF.

The genes are TRBV2 and TRBJ2-7; 7 bases match TRBD2. This CDR3 comprises 14 residues. V shed 6 bases and J 4 bases; nucleotides not matched to a gene: 9. Per the germline V gene, CDR1 is SNHLY and CDR2 is FYNNEI. The CDR3 DNA follows: TGTGCCAGCAGCCTTGGGCGGGAGACTTACGAGCAGTACTTC. Its translation is CASSLGRETYEQYF. Together with reference TRBV2 and TRBJ2-7, the CDR3 gives the full variable domain: EPEVTQTPSHQVTQMGQEVILRCVPISNHLYFYWYRQILGQKVEFLVSFYNNEISEKSEIFDDQFSVERPDGSNFTLKIRSTKLEDSAMYFCASSLGRETYEQYFGPGTRLTVT.

The CDR3 nucleotides read TGTGCCAGCTCGTTGGCAGGGGGTGGAAACACCATATATTTT. This translates into CASSLAGGGNTIYF. This chain connects TRBV6-5 to TRBJ1-3; TRBD1 matches 7 bases. After removal of 8 bases from V and 3 bases from J, the junction contained 7 bases not matched to a gene. Germline lookup yields CDR1 MNHEY and CDR2 SVGAGI. This CDR3 comprises 14 residues.

The chain uses TRBV10-2 and TRBJ1-3, with 10 bases that match TRBD1. Per the germline V gene, CDR1 is WSHSY and CDR2 is SAAADI. Trimming at V came to 5 bases and at J to 2 bases, leaving 3 bases not matched to a gene. There are 15 residues in the CDR3. The CDR3 spells CASSRTGGTGNTIYF. CDR3 nucleotides: TGCGCCAGCAGTAGGACAGGGGGGACTGGAAACACCATATATTTT.

The V and J genes are TRBV27 and TRBJ2-7; D is possibly TRBD1 (6 bases). The germline CDR1 and CDR2 sequences are MNHEY and SMNVEV (reference sequence). Between the trimmed V and J ends, which lost 5 bases and 0 bases, there was a span of 8 bases. CDR3 size: 13 residues. In nucleotides, the CDR3 is TGTGCCAGCAGTCGACAGGTCTCCTACGAGCAGTACTTC. Translating gives CASSRQVSYEQYF.

This clone has just a few counts. V usage is TRBV7-8 and J usage is TRBJ2-2; maybe TRBD2 (5 bases). Per germline, CDR1 SGHVS and CDR2 FQNEAQ. The CDR3 runs to 16 residues. The V gene lost 5 bases and the J gene lost 0 bases, with 13 bases spanning the gap. The CDR3 region is CASSPREASNTGELFF. In DNA form, the CDR3 reads TGTGCCAGCAGCCCTCGGGAAGCGTCGAACACCGGGGAGCTGTTTTTT.

The rearrangement uses TRBV19 and TRBJ2-7; TRBD2 matches 7 bases. Germline loops: CDR1 LNHDA, CDR2 SQIVND (reference sequence). The CDR3 is 13 amino acids. After removal of 8 bases from V and 2 bases from J, the junction contained 6 bases not matched to a gene. CDR3 in amino acids: CASGRGSPYEQYF. The CDR3 DNA follows: TGTGCCAGTGGGCGGGGGTCGCCCTACGAGCAGTACTTC. Together with reference TRBV19 and TRBJ2-7, the CDR3 gives the full variable domain: DGGITQSPKYLFRKEGQNVTLSCEQNLNHDAMYWYRQDPGQGLRLIYYSQIVNDFQKGDIAEGYSVSREKKESFPLTVTSAQKNPTAFYLCASGRGSPYEQYFGPGTRLTVT.

The table lists this clone with a count of one. The chain employs TRBV11-3 and TRBJ1-2, with 7 bases that match TRBD1. With 3 bases clipped from V and 4 bases from J, the junction kept 14 bases outside the gene matches. The germline V gene has CDR1 SGHNT and CDR2 YENEEA. The CDR3 length is 17 residues. CDR3 residues: CASSFWTGEDSGYGYTF. The CDR3 DNA sequence: TGTGCCAGCAGCTTTTGGACAGGTGAGGATTCCGGCTATGGCTACACCTTC.

This clone was counted once. The rearrangement uses TRBV3-1 (or the pseudogene TRBV3-2) and TRBJ2-7; 9 nucleotides match TRBD2. The CDR3 sequence is 20 residues long. Losses at the gene ends were 2 bases for V and 0 bases for J; bases not matched to a gene: 17. Germline CDR1 reads LGHDT; CDR2 reads YNNKEL (reference sequence). The CDR3 DNA is TGTGCCAGCAGCCAAAGCTTCCCCCTCGGAGCGGGAGGCCCCTCCTACGAGCAGTACTTC. This codes for CASSQSFPLGAGGPSYEQYF.

The genes are TRBV5-4 and TRBJ2-2; 8 bases line up with TRBD2. With 6 bases clipped from V and 8 bases from J, the junction kept 15 bases outside the gene matches. The CDR3 is 16 amino acids. CDR1 SGHNT and CDR2 YYREEE come from the germline V gene (reference sequence). The CDR3 loop reads CASTYPPGLGGGELFF. In nucleotides, the CDR3 is TGTGCCAGCACTTATCCTCCGGGACTAGGCGGGGGGGAGCTGTTTTTT.

V is TRBV7-2 and J is TRBJ2-7, with 8 nucleotides matching TRBD2. V gave up 2 bases and J gave up 3 bases; unmatched junction bases: 3. The germline V gene encodes CDR1 SGHTA and CDR2 FQGNSA. CDR3 length equals 14 residues. The CDR3 DNA is TGTGCCAGCAGCTTAAGCGGGAGAGGCTACGAGCAGTACTTC. This sequence encodes CASSLSGRGYEQYF.

V and J are TRBV2 and TRBJ2-3; D might be TRBD1 (8 bases). This CDR3 is built from 17 residues. CDR1 is SNHLY and CDR2 is FYNNEI in the germline V gene. V gave up 8 bases and J gave up 0 bases, with 21 bases separating them. This CDR3 reads CASRRTRTGSSTDTQYF. The CDR3 bases are TGTGCCAGCCGACGGACTAGGACAGGGAGTAGCACAGATACGCAGTATTTT.

This chain links TRBV4-2 with TRBJ2-1, with D possibly matching TRBD2 (5 bases). The germline V gene has CDR1 LGHNA and CDR2 YNFKEQ. Between the trimmed V and J ends, which lost 6 bases and 9 bases, there was a span of 15 bases. The CDR3 sequence is 13 residues long. The CDR3 DNA is TGTGCCAGCAGACTAGACCGCCGTACTGAGCAGTTCTTC. Translating gives CASRLDRRTEQFF.

Here the CDR3 DNA reads TGTGCCAGCAGTCTAATCGACACGGGGTACACCTTC. It encodes CASSLIDTGYTF. The rearrangement uses TRBV2 and TRBJ1-2, with D uncertain. The CDR3 totals 12 residues. Deletions cut 5 bases from V and 11 bases from J, with 15 bases between. In germline, CDR1 is SNHLY, CDR2 FYNNEI.

This chain uses TRBV6-2 or TRBV6-3 with TRBJ1-1; no reliable D call. The CDR3 length is 14 residues. CDR1 MNHEY and CDR2 SVGEGT come from the germline V gene. V lost 5 bases and J lost 1, with 11 bases in between. The CDR3 loop reads CASSPSGKNTEAFF. CDR3 nucleotides: TGTGCCAGCAGTCCCTCCGGGAAGAACACTGAAGCTTTCTTT.

The V call is TRBV7-9, the J call TRBJ1-5; TRBD1 is a possible D gene (5 bases). CDR1 is SEHNR and CDR2 is FQNEAQ in the germline V gene (reference sequence). The CDR3 consists of 15 residues. V dropped 1 base and J dropped 9 bases, with 16 bases sitting between them. The CDR3 spells CASSLGLGGVAPQHF. CDR3 in DNA: TGTGCCAGCAGCTTAGGACTTGGGGGGGTTGCGCCCCAGCATTTT.

The chain combines TRBV24-1 with TRBJ2-1; 7 positions agree with TRBD1. The CDR3 sequence is 15 residues long. Germline loops: CDR1 KGHDR, CDR2 SFDVKD. With V trimmed by 9 bases and J by 2 bases, 9 bases remained unmatched. The CDR3 spells CATPLPGQTYNEQFF. In nucleotides, the CDR3 is TGTGCCACCCCGCTTCCGGGACAGACCTACAATGAGCAGTTCTTC.

The chain has TRBV19 and TRBJ2-7; TRBD1 matches 8 bases. The CDR3 totals 16 residues. The V gene end was trimmed by 5 bases and the J gene end by 8 bases; junction bases not matched to a gene: 17. Germline loops: CDR1 LNHDA, CDR2 SQIVND (reference sequence). The CDR3 sequence is CASSPLPQGAQAKQYF. The CDR3 DNA reads TGTGCCAGTAGTCCCCTACCCCAGGGGGCGCAGGCCAAGCAGTACTTC.

This chain links TRBV5-4 with TRBJ2-1, with 11 bases identical to TRBD1. In germline, CDR1 is SGHNT, CDR2 YYREEE (reference sequence). The CDR3 contains 15 residues. V dropped 4 bases and J dropped 2; count of bases not matched to a gene: 2. CDR3 loop: CASSTGQGAYNEQFF. CDR3 sequence (DNA): TGTGCCAGCAGCACGGGACAGGGGGCCTACAATGAGCAGTTCTTC.

This chain joins TRBV6-5 and TRBJ2-1, with D unresolved. CDR3 length equals 14 residues. Germline V CDR1 and CDR2: MNHEY, SVGAGI. V lost 7 bases to trimming and J lost 0 bases, with 10 bases between them. The CDR3 here is CASKLDSSYNEQFF. Written as DNA, the CDR3 is TGTGCCAGCAAATTAGACTCCTCCTACAATGAGCAGTTCTTC.

The genes are TRBV30 and TRBJ1-3; D not resolved. V shed 4 bases and J shed 0 bases, with 16 bases lying between them. There are 16 residues in the CDR3. The V gene's germline CDR1 is GTSNPN and CDR2 SVGIG (reference sequence). The CDR3 nucleotides are TGTGCCTGGAATCTGGCGGGCCGAAGCTCTGGAAACACCATATATTTT. This gives the protein CAWNLAGRSSGNTIYF.

This clone was counted a single time. The chain is built from TRBV11-2 and TRBJ2-1; TRBD2 agrees at 8 bases. CDR1 and CDR2 (germline): SGHAT, FQNNGV. CDR3 length: 15 amino acids. J lost 3 bases, V lost 6 bases, and 7 bases had no gene match. This chain's CDR3 is CASSLSGTDYNEQFF. DNA of the CDR3: TGTGCCAGCAGTCTTAGCGGGACGGACTACAATGAGCAGTTCTTC.

This chain links TRBV6-6 with TRBJ2-1; the match to TRBD2 covers 7 bases. This CDR3 contains 13 residues. CDR1 MNHNY and CDR2 SVGAGI come from the germline V gene (reference sequence). The J segment lost 9 bases and the V segment lost 6 bases, leaving 8 bases of the junction unmatched. The CDR3 DNA sequence: TGTGCCAGCAGCGGCGGGAGAACGGCTGAGCAGTTCTTC. Protein sequence: CASSGGRTAEQFF.

V gene TRBV29-1 combines with J gene TRBJ1-2; D is perhaps TRBD1 (5 bases). CDR3 length: 13 residues. V shed 5 bases and J shed 0 bases, with 10 bases lying between them. CDR1 SQVTM and CDR2 ANQGSEA come from the germline V gene. This CDR3 reads CSVPRQPNYGYTF. The CDR3 region has the DNA TGCAGCGTTCCGCGACAGCCTAACTATGGCTACACCTTC.